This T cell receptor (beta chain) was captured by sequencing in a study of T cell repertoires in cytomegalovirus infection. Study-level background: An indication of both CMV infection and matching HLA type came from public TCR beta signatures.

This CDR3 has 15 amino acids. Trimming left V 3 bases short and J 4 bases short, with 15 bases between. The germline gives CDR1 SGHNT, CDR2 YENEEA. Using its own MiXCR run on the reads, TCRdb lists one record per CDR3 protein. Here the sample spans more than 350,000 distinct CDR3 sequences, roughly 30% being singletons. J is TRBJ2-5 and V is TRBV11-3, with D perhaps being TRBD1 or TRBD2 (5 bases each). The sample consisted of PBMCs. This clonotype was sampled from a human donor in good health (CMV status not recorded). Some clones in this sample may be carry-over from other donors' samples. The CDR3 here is CASSLNRDPRETQYF. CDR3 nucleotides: TGTGCCAGCAGCTTGAATAGGGACCCAAGAGAGACCCAGTACTTC.